These 16 T cell receptor beta chains share one sample of origin, sequenced in a study of blood T cell repertoires in COVID-19 (TCRdb year 2020). The library came from the immunoSEQ multiplex PCR assay. TCRdb carries this immuneACCESS record with in-frame sequences only. Its versions omit some clonotypes, under half of them owing to an unresolved V gene in the studies checked, with the rest unexplained. Counted in this sample were some 250,000 clones; 86% of them appeared once. The ten largest account for about 5.9% of the sample. What was sequenced was peripheral blood. The source is a man in his sixties with acute or convalescent COVID-19.

The chain uses TRBV7-2 and TRBJ1-5; 8 nucleotides align to TRBD1. In germline, CDR1 is SGHTA, CDR2 FQGNSA. The J segment lost 7 bases and the V segment lost 5 bases, leaving 4 bases of the junction unmatched. CDR3 length: 13 amino acids. The CDR3 coding sequence is TGTGCCAGCAGCGCGGACAGGGCGCAGCCCCAGCATTTT. Protein sequence: CASSADRAQPQHF.

Notes on this clone: The same CDR3 arises from other DNA sequences in this sample as well. The CDR3 coding sequence is TGTGCCTGGAGTGTAGGGCAGGGGGGACAGCCCCAGCATTTT. It specifies CAWSVGQGGQPQHF. J is TRBJ1-5 and V is TRBV30; TRBD1 matches at 7 bases. This CDR3 has 14 amino acids. Germline CDR1 GTSNPN, CDR2 SVGIG (reference sequence). J lost 7 bases, V lost 0 bases, and 6 bases had no gene match.

The J gene is TRBJ1-2, the V gene TRBV5-1; TRBD1 agrees at 8 bases. From germline, CDR1 is SGHRS and CDR2 YFSETQ. There are 14 residues in the CDR3. With V trimmed by 1 base and J by 4 bases, 3 bases remained unmatched. The CDR3 nucleotides read TGCGCCAGCAGCTTGAACCAGGGGGCCTATGGCTACACCTTC. Translation gives CASSLNQGAYGYTF.

V usage is TRBV7-2 and J usage is TRBJ1-3; TRBD1 is a possible D gene (6 bases). The CDR3 sequence is 14 residues long. Trimming left V 6 bases short and J 2 bases short, with 11 bases between. Germline V gives CDR1 SGHTA, CDR2 FQGNSA. The CDR3 protein is CASRQTGPGNTIYF. The CDR3 region has the DNA TGTGCCAGCAGACAGACAGGTCCTGGAAACACCATATATTTT.

The chain links TRBV11-3 to TRBJ1-1; 8 nucleotides align to TRBD1. Looked up from germline, CDR1 is SGHNT and CDR2 is YENEEA. Trimming removed 5 bases from V and 4 bases from J; junction bases left unmatched: 9. The CDR3 is 15 amino acids. CDR3 nucleotides: TGTGCCAGCAGCCCCGGACAGGGTTTGGGCACTGAAGCTTTCTTT. It is translated as CASSPGQGLGTEAFF.

The V and J genes are TRBV5-1 and TRBJ1-5, with 7 bases lining up with TRBD1. CDR1 and CDR2 from the germline V gene are SGHRS and YFSETQ. The CDR3 is 14 residues long. V lost 4 bases, J lost 6 bases, and 7 bases stayed unmatched. In nucleotides, the CDR3 is TGCGCCAGCAGCAGACAGGGAGAGGGTCAGCCCCAGCATTTT. As protein: CASSRQGEGQPQHF.

The chain couples TRBV4-2 to TRBJ1-2; D might be TRBD1 (6 bases). CDR3 length equals 14 residues. CDR1 and CDR2 from the germline V gene are LGHNA and YNFKEQ. V gave up 1 base and J gave up 7 bases, with 13 bases separating them. In nucleotides, the CDR3 is TGTGCCAGCAGCCAAGGGACAGAAGGGGGTGGCTACACCTTC. Protein product: CASSQGTEGGGYTF.

V usage is TRBV2 and J usage is TRBJ2-3; the match to TRBD1 covers 9 bases. From germline, CDR1 is SNHLY and CDR2 FYNNEI. After removal of 4 bases from V and 6 bases from J, the junction contained 2 bases not matched to a gene. The CDR3 has 13 amino acids. As DNA, the CDR3 is TGTGCCAGCAGTGGAGGACAGGGGGATACGCAGTATTTT. Amino acid sequence: CASSGGQGDTQYF.

The chain employs TRBV19 and TRBJ2-7, with 12 bases identical to TRBD2. This CDR3 region has 16 residues. J was trimmed by 0 bases and V by 5 bases; bases with no gene match: 5. Germline-derived CDR1 and CDR2 are LNHDA and SQIVND (reference sequence). CDR3 DNA sequence: TGTGCCAGTAGTCTTGGACTAGCGGGGAGCTCCTACGAGCAGTACTTC. This translates into CASSLGLAGSSYEQYF.

The chain recombines TRBV9 with TRBJ2-3; 12 bases are shared with TRBD1. Germline-derived CDR1 and CDR2 are SGDLS and YYNGEE. CDR3 length: 19 residues. Trimming cost V 0 bases and J 8 bases; bases outside gene matches: 16. CDR3 sequence (DNA): TGTGCCAGCAGCGTAGTAAGCTCCGTGGGACAGGGGGCTTGGGGTACGCAGTATTTT. It yields the protein CASSVVSSVGQGAWGTQYF.

The V call is TRBV5-1, the J call TRBJ2-5, with D unresolved. V lost 2 bases to trimming and J lost 2 bases, with 7 bases between them. The CDR3 extends over 13 amino acids. Germline V gene lookup returns CDR1 SGHRS and CDR2 YFSETQ. CDR3 nucleotides: TGCGCCAGCAGCTTACAGCTACAAGAGACCCAGTACTTC. Its protein product is CASSLQLQETQYF.

This chain links TRBV6-2 or TRBV6-3 with TRBJ2-7; tentatively, D is TRBD2 (5 bases). Trimming removed 5 bases from V and 5 bases from J, with 7 bases in between. This CDR3 spans 11 amino acids. Germline V CDR1 and CDR2: MNHEY, SVGEGT. CDR3 amino acids: CASSPGDEQYF. CDR3 DNA sequence: TGTGCCAGCAGTCCCGGGGACGAGCAGTACTTC.

This chain links TRBV11-3 with TRBJ2-3; D remains ambiguous. CDR3 size: 14 residues. From germline, CDR1 is SGHNT and CDR2 YENEEA. V lost 5 bases, J lost 4 bases, and 13 bases lay in between. The CDR3 reads CASSPRRSSDTQYF. CDR3 coding DNA: TGTGCCAGCAGCCCCCGTAGGAGTTCAGATACGCAGTATTTT.

The chain is built from TRBV27 and TRBJ1-2; 7 nucleotides agree with TRBD1. After removal of 2 bases from V and 4 bases from J, the junction contained 4 bases not matched to a gene. The CDR3 spans 14 residues. Germline CDR1 is MNHEY and CDR2 is SMNVEV (reference sequence). CDR3 sequence reads: CASSLEGGGYGYTF. In DNA form, the CDR3 reads TGTGCCAGCAGTTTAGAAGGGGGCGGCTATGGCTACACCTTC.

The chain carries TRBV5-1 and TRBJ1-1; possibly TRBD1 for D (6 bases). Per the germline V gene, CDR1 is SGHRS and CDR2 is YFSETQ. Between the trimmed V and J ends, which lost 0 bases and 4 bases, there was a span of 10 bases. CDR3 size: 14 residues. The CDR3 is CASSLVGGPTEAFF. The CDR3 nucleotides read TGCGCCAGCAGCTTGGTCGGGGGGCCCACTGAAGCTTTCTTT.

The chain combines TRBV12-5 with TRBJ1-2; 7 bases fit TRBD1. The CDR3 is 15 amino acids. Looked up from germline, CDR1 is LGHNT and CDR2 is FRNRAP. V trimming: 3 bases; J trimming: 4 bases; junction bases outside the gene matches: 8. CDR3 sequence reads: CASGFFRGNSYGYTF. The CDR3, as DNA: TGTGCTAGTGGTTTCTTCAGGGGGAATTCCTATGGCTACACCTTC.